One TCR beta chain is described in this entry. The data belong to a study of blood T cell repertoires in COVID-19. For the study at large: Acute and convalescent COVID-19 samples came from the United States, Italy and Spain. PBMCs, B-cell-depleted T cells, or T cells were the source of the cDNA or gDNA that made up the material.

The germline CDR1 and CDR2 sequences are LGHDT and YNNKEL (reference sequence). This CDR3 region has 15 residues. Trimming removed 4 bases at V and 1 base at J, with 10 bases between. Source study methods: From reference gene primer amplification, estimates of nucleated cell counts were derived. Some clones are missing from TCRdb's copy, which holds only in-frame ones; the method was immunoSEQ multiplex PCR. For V, J and clone size, that table is used; D and trimming come from the DNA. The sample carries around 230,000 clones, 75% to 85% recorded once. This TCR derives from a man aged 40-50 years who had recovered from COVID-19. The sample comprised peripheral blood. This chain uses TRBV3-1 (or the pseudogene TRBV3-2) with TRBJ2-2; D may be TRBD1 (6 bases). CDR3 in amino acids: CASSLQGGNTGELFF. The CDR3 DNA follows: TGTGCCAGCAGCCTCCAAGGGGGGAACACCGGGGAGCTGTTTTTT.